Each of the 3 T cell receptor beta chains below was sequenced from the same sample in a study of blood T cell repertoires in COVID-19. The protocol was immunoSEQ multiplex PCR, while the TCRdb copy is restricted to in-frame clones and leaves out a portion. The sample consists of more than 300,000 clones, about 90% of them appearing once. Source material: peripheral blood. The source of these receptors is a woman younger than 45 with COVID-19, enrolled during active disease.

The CDR3 sequence: CASSPRVVGETVNTEAFF. The CDR3 DNA follows: TGTGCCAGCTCACCAAGGGTAGTAGGGGAAACTGTGAACACTGAAGCTTTCTTT. The chain recombines TRBV18 with TRBJ1-1; possible D gene TRBD1, 5 bases. CDR1 KGHSH and CDR2 LQKENI come from the germline V gene. V was trimmed by 2 bases and J by 0 bases, leaving 19 bases between them. This CDR3 comprises 18 residues.

The chain employs TRBV18 and TRBJ2-2; D is undetermined. CDR3 length equals 17 residues. V was pared by 6 bases and J by 0 bases, with 17 bases between. Per germline, CDR1 KGHSH and CDR2 LQKENI. The CDR3 DNA sequence: TGTGCCAGCTCCATAAACGGAGTAGCAGCGAACACCGGGGAGCTGTTTTTT. This codes for CASSINGVAANTGELFF.

CDR3 bases: TGTGCCAGCACTCCGAGGGCCGGGGAGCTGTTTTTT. Amino acid sequence: CASTPRAGELFF. This chain uses TRBV11-2 with TRBJ2-2; TRBD2 is a possible D gene (5 bases). The V and J ends lost 7 bases and 6 bases respectively, with 9 bases between them. The CDR3 consists of 12 residues. Looked up from germline, CDR1 is SGHAT and CDR2 is FQNNGV.